The T cell receptor (beta chain) described here comes from a study of early T cells in non-severe SARS-CoV-2 infection. Looking at the study overall: Whole-blood bulk RNA, unsorted, was sequenced, and chains were unpaired.

Unique molecular identifiers were affixed to single, distinct cDNA molecules. TCRdb redid the calling of the 5' RACE reads with MiXCR, one entry per CDR3 protein. The sample has roughly 81,000 distinct CDR3 sequences; 9.5% to 13% are singletons. Study-level findings and limits: Private and CD4 specificities were missed by VDJdb matching, which favored anti-spike CD8 responses.

Comments on this clonotype: Its target is unknown.

Germline V gives CDR1 MNHEY, CDR2 SMNVEV (reference sequence). V was pared by 1 base and J by 9 bases, with 9 bases of the junction left unmatched. The CDR3 consists of 16 residues. The chain employs TRBV27 and TRBJ2-3; 11 bases align to TRBD2. The TCR sequence derives from an adult who was a healthcare worker with PCR-confirmed SARS-CoV-2 infection or an uninfected control (not recorded which). The sequencing input was whole blood. The DNA for the CDR3 is TGTGCCAGCAGTTTATATTTACTAGCGGGAGCAGGGACGCAGTATTTT. Amino acid sequence: CASSLYLLAGAGTQYF.